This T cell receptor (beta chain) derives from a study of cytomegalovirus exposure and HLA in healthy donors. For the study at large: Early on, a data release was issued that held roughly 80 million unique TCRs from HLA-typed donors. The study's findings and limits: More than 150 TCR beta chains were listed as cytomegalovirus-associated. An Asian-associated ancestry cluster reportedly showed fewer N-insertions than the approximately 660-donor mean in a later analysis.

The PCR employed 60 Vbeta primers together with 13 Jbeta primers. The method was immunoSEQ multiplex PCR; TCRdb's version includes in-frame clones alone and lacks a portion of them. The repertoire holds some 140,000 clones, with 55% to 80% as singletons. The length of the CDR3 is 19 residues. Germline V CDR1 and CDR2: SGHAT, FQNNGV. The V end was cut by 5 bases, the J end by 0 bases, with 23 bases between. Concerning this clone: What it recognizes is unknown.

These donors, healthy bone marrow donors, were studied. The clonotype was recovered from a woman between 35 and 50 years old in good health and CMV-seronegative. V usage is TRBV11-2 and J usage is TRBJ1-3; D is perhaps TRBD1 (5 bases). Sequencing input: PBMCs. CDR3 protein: CASSAPRAAGWYSGNTIYF. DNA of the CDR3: TGTGCCAGCAGCGCCCCTCGGGCGGCAGGGTGGTACTCTGGAAACACCATATATTTT.